What follows are 17 T cell receptor beta chains derived from one specimen sequenced in a study of cytomegalovirus exposure and HLA in healthy donors. 60 Vbeta and 13 Jbeta primers were used in PCR. TCRdb keeps only in-frame clones here, not all; method: immunoSEQ multiplex PCR. This table has 150,000 to 200,000 clones, around 80% appearing once. Material: PBMCs. These receptor sequences come from a young man in good health and CMV-seronegative.

CDR3 bases: TGTGCCAGCAGCATAGACAGGTTGGCCGCGTACAATGAGCAGTTCTTC. The encoded protein is CASSIDRLAAYNEQFF. This chain uses TRBV7-8 with TRBJ2-1; TRBD1 is a possible D gene (6 bases). Germline CDR1 reads SGHVS; CDR2 reads FQNEAQ. The CDR3 spans 16 residues. V lost 5 bases, J lost 4 bases, and 18 bases lay in between.

The chain has TRBV28 and TRBJ1-2, with a possible D match to TRBD1 (6 bases). This CDR3 spans 14 amino acids. Trimming cost V 5 bases and J 8 bases, with 18 bases left between them. The germline V gene encodes CDR1 MDHEN and CDR2 SYDVKM. The CDR3 here is CASSRQVTISGYTF. CDR3 sequence (DNA): TGTGCCAGCAGTCGACAGGTGACCATCTCCGGCTACACCTTC.

This chain connects TRBV14 to TRBJ1-5; a possible D gene is TRBD1 (6 bases). Trimming pared 4 bases from V and 3 bases from J, leaving 7 bases between. The CDR3 is made up of 13 amino acids. Looked up from germline, CDR1 is SGHDN and CDR2 is FVKESK. Here the CDR3 reads CASSRQANQPQHF. CDR3 bases: TGTGCCAGCAGCCGACAGGCCAATCAGCCCCAGCATTTT.

V gene TRBV7-2 combines with J gene TRBJ1-3; a possible D gene is TRBD1 (5 bases). With 5 bases removed from V and 1 base from J, the gap between germline ends came to 18 bases. This CDR3 region has 17 residues. The V gene's germline CDR1 is SGHTA and CDR2 FQGNSA. The CDR3 nucleotides read TGTGCCAGCAGCCCCGCAGGGCTCGCCTTTTCTGGAAACACCATATATTTT. Its translation is CASSPAGLAFSGNTIYF.

This chain joins TRBV11-1 and TRBJ2-7; 13 nucleotides line up with TRBD2. The germline V gene has CDR1 SGHAT and CDR2 FQDESV (reference sequence). The V and J ends lost 4 bases and 3 bases, in that order; junction bases with no gene match: 3. The CDR3 totals 15 residues. CDR3 region: CASSYGTSGIYEQYF. DNA for the CDR3: TGTGCCAGCAGCTACGGGACTAGCGGGATCTACGAGCAGTACTTC.

This sequence joins TRBV19 and TRBJ2-5, with D possibly matching TRBD2 (6 bases). Trimming took off 8 bases at V and 1 base at J, with 17 bases between the two ends. Germline V gene data show CDR1 as LNHDA and CDR2 as SQIVND (reference sequence). The CDR3 is made up of 15 amino acids. CDR3: CASSNSGRGQETQYF. Here the CDR3 DNA reads TGTGCCAGTTCAAACTCCGGGCGGGGCCAAGAGACCCAGTACTTC.

This clone was seen only once. Relative to the germline gene, one junction end is altered; a read error may explain this. The gene calls are TRBV10-3 and TRBJ2-7; the D gene is possibly TRBD1 (6 bases). Germline assignment: CDR1 ENHRY and CDR2 SYGVKD. The CDR3 spans 11 residues. CDR3 nucleotides: TGTGCCATCAGTGAGTCCTGGGACACTATCTTC. It yields the protein CAISESWDTIF.

Here the CDR3 reads CASSLASSGSREQYF. CDR3 nucleotide sequence: TGCGCCAGCAGTCTTGCGAGTAGCGGGAGTCGCGAGCAGTACTTC. The chain uses TRBV5-1 and TRBJ2-5; TRBD2 matches 9 bases. The J call may not be correct, given that the DNA end is closer to TRBJ2-7. CDR1 and CDR2 (germline): SGHRS, YFSETQ. The CDR3 is made up of 15 amino acids.

CDR3 sequence: CASTGGQARNYGYTF. CDR3 DNA: TGTGCCAGCACCGGAGGACAGGCGCGTAACTATGGCTACACCTTC. The gene calls are TRBV13 and TRBJ1-2; 7 nucleotides align to TRBD1. This CDR3 has 15 amino acids. The germline gives CDR1 PRHDT, CDR2 FYEKMQ (reference sequence). With V trimmed by 7 bases and J by 1 base, 9 bases remained unmatched.

The chain employs TRBV6-4 and TRBJ2-3; the D gene is possibly TRBD2 (6 bases). This CDR3 region has 19 residues. The germline CDR1 and CDR2 sequences are MRHNA and SNTAGT. V shed 4 bases and J shed 1 base, with 24 bases lying between them. The CDR3 is CASSGRLVWSVLRTDTQYF. The CDR3 bases are TGTGCCAGCAGTGGTAGACTAGTTTGGAGCGTCCTTCGCACAGATACGCAGTATTTT.

The chain joins TRBV7-9 to TRBJ1-2; D is ambiguous. CDR3 length equals 14 residues. The germline gives CDR1 SEHNR, CDR2 FQNEAQ (reference sequence). V lost 7 bases to trimming and J lost 3 bases, with 15 bases between them. CDR3 DNA sequence: TGTGCCAGCACCACCCCCGGGGTGGACTATGGCTACACCTTC. This gives the protein CASTTPGVDYGYTF.

The rearrangement links TRBV9 to TRBJ2-7; D perhaps matches TRBD1 (6 bases). V lost 0 bases to trimming and J lost 2 bases, with 12 bases between them. The CDR3 totals 15 residues. Germline lookup yields CDR1 SGDLS and CDR2 YYNGEE. The CDR3 coding sequence is TGTGCCAGCAGCGTAGACAGGGCCGCTCCCTACGAGCAGTACTTC. This encodes CASSVDRAAPYEQYF. Based on the CDR3 plus reference TRBV9 and TRBJ2-7, the full variable domain is DSGVTQTPKHLITATGQRVTLRCSPRSGDLSVYWYQQSLDQGLQFLIQYYNGEERAKGNILERFSAQQFPDLHSELNLSSLELGDSALYFCASSVDRAAPYEQYFGPGTRLTVT.

The CDR3 here is CASSQRTGGNTEAFF. The CDR3 coding sequence is TGTGCCAGCAGCCAAAGGACAGGGGGGAACACTGAAGCTTTCTTT. The J gene is TRBJ1-1, the V gene TRBV7-9, with 10 bases that match TRBD1. Losses at the gene ends were 5 bases for V and 1 base for J; bases not matched to a gene: 4. The CDR3 runs to 15 residues. Germline V gene sequence: CDR1 SEHNR, CDR2 FQNEAQ (reference sequence).

This clone was seen a handful of times. This chain connects TRBV27 to TRBJ2-1; D gene ambiguous. Per the germline V gene, CDR1 is MNHEY and CDR2 is SMNVEV (reference sequence). V lost 5 bases and J lost 8, with 13 bases in between. The CDR3 sequence is 13 residues long. The CDR3 nucleotides are TGTGCCAGCAGTCCCAATTGGGCCGATGAGCAGTTCTTC. It encodes CASSPNWADEQFF.

The chain has TRBV10-1 and TRBJ2-3; 10 bases align to TRBD2. CDR1 and CDR2 from the germline V gene are WNHNN and SYGVQD (reference sequence). Unmatched junction bases numbered 4, after V lost 2 bases and J lost 5 bases. The CDR3 runs to 15 residues. CDR3 DNA: TGCGCCAGCAGTGAGCAGCGGGGGGGCCGAGATACGCAGTATTTT. Residues: CASSEQRGGRDTQYF.

This clone was counted a few times. The chain links TRBV27 to TRBJ2-2, with TRBD2 identical over 7 bases. The CDR3 totals 14 residues. The V segment lost 3 bases and the J segment 4 bases; nucleotides outside the gene matches: 2. Germline V gives CDR1 MNHEY, CDR2 SMNVEV (reference sequence). For the CDR3, the DNA is TGTGCCAGCAGTTTTCTAGCGGCCACCGGGGAGCTGTTTTTT. It yields the protein CASSFLAATGELFF.

Comments on this clone: One junction end disagrees with the germline gene, perhaps due to a read error. The same CDR3 can be traced to other DNA sequences in this sample. The CDR3 protein is CASSYSGRGGLYEQYF. The CDR3 DNA sequence: TGCGCCAGCAGTTATTCTGGGCGGGGGGGCTTGTACGAGCAGTACTTC. The J gene is TRBJ2-7, the V gene TRBV6-5, with 9 bases matching TRBD2. Germline V gene lookup returns CDR1 MNHEY and CDR2 SVGAGI. This CDR3 contains 16 residues.